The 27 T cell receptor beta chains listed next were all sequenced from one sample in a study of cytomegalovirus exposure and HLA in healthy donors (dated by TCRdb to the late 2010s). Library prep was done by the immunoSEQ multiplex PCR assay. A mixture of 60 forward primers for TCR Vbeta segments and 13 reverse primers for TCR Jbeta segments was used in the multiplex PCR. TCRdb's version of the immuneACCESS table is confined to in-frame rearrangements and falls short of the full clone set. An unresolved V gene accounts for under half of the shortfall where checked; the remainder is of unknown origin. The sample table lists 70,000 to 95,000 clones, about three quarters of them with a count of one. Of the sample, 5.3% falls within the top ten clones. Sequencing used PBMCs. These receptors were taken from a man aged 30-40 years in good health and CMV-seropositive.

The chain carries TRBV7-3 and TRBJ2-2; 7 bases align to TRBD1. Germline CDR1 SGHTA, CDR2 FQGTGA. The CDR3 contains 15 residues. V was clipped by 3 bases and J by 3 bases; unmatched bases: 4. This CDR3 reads CASSFVQGDTGELFF. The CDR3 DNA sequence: TGTGCCAGCAGCTTTGTCCAGGGGGACACCGGGGAGCTGTTTTTT.

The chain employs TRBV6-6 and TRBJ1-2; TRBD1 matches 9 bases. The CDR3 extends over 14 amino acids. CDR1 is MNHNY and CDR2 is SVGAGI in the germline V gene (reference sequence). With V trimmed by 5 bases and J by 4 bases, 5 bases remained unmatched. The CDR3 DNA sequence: TGTGCCAGCAGTCCTCTGACAGGGGGCTATGGCTACACCTTC. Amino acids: CASSPLTGGYGYTF.

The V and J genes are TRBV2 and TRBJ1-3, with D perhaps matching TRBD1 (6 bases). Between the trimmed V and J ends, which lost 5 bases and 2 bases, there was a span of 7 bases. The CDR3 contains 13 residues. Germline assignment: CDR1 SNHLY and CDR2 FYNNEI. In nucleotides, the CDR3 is TGTGCCAGCAGTCAGGGGACTGGAAACACCATATATTTT. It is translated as CASSQGTGNTIYF.

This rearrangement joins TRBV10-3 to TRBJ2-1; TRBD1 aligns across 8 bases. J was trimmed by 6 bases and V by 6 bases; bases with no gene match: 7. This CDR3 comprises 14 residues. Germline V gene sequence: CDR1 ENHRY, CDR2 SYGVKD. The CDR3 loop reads CAISGQGGSNEQFF. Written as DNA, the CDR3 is TGTGCCATCAGCGGACAGGGTGGGAGCAATGAGCAGTTCTTC.

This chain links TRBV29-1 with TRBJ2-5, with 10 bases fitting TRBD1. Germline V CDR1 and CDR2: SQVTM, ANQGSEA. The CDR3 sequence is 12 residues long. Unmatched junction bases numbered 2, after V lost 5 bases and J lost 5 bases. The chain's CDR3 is CSVLGQGETQYF. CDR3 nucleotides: TGCAGCGTTTTGGGACAGGGGGAGACCCAGTACTTC. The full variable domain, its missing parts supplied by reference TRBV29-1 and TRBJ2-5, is SAVISQKPSRDICQRGTSLTIQCQVDSQVTMMFWYRQQPGQSLTLIATANQGSEATYESGFVIDKFPISRPNLTFSTLTVSNMSPEDSSIYLCSVLGQGETQYFGPGTRLLVL.

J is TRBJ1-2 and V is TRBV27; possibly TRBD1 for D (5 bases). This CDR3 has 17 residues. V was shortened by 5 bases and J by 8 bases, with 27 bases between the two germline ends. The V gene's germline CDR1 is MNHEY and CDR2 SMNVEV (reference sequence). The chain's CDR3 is CASSPSPGTPGVAGYTF. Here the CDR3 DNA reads TGTGCCAGCAGTCCGTCTCCGGGAACCCCGGGGGTTGCCGGCTACACCTTC.

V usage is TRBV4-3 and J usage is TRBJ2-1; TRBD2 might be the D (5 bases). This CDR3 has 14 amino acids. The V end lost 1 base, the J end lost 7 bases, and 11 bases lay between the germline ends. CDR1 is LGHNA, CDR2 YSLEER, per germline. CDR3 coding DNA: TGCGCCAGCAGCCAAGCGACGGGGATGAATGAGCAGTTCTTC. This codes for CASSQATGMNEQFF.

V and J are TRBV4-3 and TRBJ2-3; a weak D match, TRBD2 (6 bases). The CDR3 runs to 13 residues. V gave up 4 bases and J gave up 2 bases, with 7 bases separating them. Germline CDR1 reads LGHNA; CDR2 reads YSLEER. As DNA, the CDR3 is TGCGCCAGCAGCCGGGACTTCACAGATACGCAGTATTTT. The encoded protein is CASSRDFTDTQYF.

In nucleotides, the CDR3 is TGCGCCAGCAGCTTGGGATCCGGGACAGCGGATCGCTACGAGCAGTACTTC. Its protein is CASSLGSGTADRYEQYF. The gene calls are TRBV5-1 and TRBJ2-7, with TRBD1 identical over 7 bases. This CDR3 comprises 17 residues. J was trimmed by 3 bases and V by 0 bases; bases with no gene match: 12. Germline V CDR1 and CDR2: SGHRS, YFSETQ.

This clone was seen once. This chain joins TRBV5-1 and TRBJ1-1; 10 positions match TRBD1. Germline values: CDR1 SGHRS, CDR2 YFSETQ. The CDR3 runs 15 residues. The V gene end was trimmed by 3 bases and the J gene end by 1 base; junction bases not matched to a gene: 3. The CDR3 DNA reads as TGCGCCAGCAGCTACGGGACAGGGGCGAACACTGAAGCTTTCTTT. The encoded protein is CASSYGTGANTEAFF.

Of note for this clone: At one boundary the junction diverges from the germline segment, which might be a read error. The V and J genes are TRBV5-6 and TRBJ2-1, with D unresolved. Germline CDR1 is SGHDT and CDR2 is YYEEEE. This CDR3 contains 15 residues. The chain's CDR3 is CASSLDRFSYSEQFF. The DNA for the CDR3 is TGTGCCAGCAGCTTGGACAGATTCTCCTACAGTGAGCAGTTCTTC.

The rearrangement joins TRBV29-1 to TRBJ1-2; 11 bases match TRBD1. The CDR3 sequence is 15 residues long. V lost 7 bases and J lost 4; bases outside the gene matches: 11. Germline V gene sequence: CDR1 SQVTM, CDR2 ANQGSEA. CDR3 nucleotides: TGCAGCGCTGGACGGACAGGGGGCGCGATCTATGGCTACACCTTC. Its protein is CSAGRTGGAIYGYTF.

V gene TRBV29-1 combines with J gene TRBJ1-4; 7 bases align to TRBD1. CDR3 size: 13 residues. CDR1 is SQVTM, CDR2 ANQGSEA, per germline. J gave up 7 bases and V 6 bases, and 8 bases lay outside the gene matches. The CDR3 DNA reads TGCAGCGTCCCAGAGGGGGCGAGTGAAAAACTGTTTTTT. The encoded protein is CSVPEGASEKLFF.

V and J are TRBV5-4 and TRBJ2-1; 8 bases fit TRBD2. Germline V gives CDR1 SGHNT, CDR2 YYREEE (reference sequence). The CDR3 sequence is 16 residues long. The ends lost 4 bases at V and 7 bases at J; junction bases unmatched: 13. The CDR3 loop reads CASSPPPGGPGNEQFF. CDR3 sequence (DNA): TGTGCCAGCAGCCCTCCTCCGGGAGGGCCTGGTAATGAGCAGTTCTTC.

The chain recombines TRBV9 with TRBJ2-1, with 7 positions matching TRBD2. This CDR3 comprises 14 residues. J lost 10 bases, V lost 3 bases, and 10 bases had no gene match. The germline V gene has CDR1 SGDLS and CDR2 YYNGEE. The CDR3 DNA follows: TGTGCCAGCAGCGCGACTGGGGGGGGGTCAGAGCAGTTCTTC. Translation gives CASSATGGGSEQFF.

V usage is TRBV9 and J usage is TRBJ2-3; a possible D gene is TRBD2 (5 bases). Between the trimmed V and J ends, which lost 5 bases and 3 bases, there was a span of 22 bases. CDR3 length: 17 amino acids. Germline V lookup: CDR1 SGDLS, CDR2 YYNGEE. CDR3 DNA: TGTGCCAGCAGTCGTGGGCTAGCCCCTTCACGTACAGATACGCAGTATTTT. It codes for CASSRGLAPSRTDTQYF.

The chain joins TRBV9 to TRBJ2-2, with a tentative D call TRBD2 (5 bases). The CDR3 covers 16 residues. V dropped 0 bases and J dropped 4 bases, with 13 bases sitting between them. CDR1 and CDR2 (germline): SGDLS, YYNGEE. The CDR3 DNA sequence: TGTGCCAGCAGCGTAGTGGATAGCGAGGTCACCGGGGAGCTGTTTTTT. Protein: CASSVVDSEVTGELFF.

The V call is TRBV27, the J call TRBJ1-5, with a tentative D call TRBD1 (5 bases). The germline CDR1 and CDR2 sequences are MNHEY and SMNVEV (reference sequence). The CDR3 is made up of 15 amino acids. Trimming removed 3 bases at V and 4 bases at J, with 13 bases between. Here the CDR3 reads CASSFDPKGNQPQHF. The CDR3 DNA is TGTGCCAGCAGTTTCGATCCAAAGGGGAATCAGCCCCAGCATTTT.

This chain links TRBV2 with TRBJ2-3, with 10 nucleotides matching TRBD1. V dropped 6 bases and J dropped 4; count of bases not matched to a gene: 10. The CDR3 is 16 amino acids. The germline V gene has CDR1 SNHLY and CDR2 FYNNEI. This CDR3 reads CASRLSRDRGSDTQYF. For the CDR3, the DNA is TGTGCCAGCAGATTGAGCCGGGACAGGGGTTCAGATACGCAGTATTTT.

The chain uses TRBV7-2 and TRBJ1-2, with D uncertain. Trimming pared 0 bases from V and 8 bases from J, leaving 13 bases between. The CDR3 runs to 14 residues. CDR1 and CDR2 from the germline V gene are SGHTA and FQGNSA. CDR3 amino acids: CASSLAERLRGYTF. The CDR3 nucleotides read TGTGCCAGCAGCTTAGCTGAGAGGTTGAGAGGCTACACCTTC.

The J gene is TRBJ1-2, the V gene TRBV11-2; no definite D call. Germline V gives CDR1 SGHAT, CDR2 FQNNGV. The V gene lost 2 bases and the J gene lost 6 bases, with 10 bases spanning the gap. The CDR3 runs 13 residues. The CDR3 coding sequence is TGTGCCAGCAGCTTAAGTGCGGGGAATGGCTACACCTTC. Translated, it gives CASSLSAGNGYTF.

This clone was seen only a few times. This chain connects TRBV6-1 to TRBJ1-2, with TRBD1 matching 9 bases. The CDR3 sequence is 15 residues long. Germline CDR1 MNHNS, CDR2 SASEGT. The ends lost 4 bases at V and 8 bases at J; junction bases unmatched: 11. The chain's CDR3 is CASSALTGGLGGYTF. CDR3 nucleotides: TGTGCCAGCAGTGCACTGACAGGGGGTTTGGGCGGCTACACCTTC.

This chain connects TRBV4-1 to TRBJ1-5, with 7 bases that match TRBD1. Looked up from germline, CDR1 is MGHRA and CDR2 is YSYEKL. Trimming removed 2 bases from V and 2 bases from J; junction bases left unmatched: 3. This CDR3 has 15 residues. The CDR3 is CASSQNRGGNQPQHF. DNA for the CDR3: TGCGCCAGCAGCCAAAACAGGGGAGGCAATCAGCCCCAGCATTTT.

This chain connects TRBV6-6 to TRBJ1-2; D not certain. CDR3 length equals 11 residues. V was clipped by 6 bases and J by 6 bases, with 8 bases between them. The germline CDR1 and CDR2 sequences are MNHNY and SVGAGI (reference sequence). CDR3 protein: CASRQRDGYTF. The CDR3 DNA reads TGTGCCAGCAGGCAGCGGGATGGCTACACCTTC.

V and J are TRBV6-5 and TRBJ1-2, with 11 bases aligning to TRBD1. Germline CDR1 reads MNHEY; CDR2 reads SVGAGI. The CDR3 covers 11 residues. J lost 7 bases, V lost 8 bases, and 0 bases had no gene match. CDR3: CASGQGAGYTF. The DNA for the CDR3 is TGTGCCAGCGGACAGGGGGCTGGCTACACCTTC.

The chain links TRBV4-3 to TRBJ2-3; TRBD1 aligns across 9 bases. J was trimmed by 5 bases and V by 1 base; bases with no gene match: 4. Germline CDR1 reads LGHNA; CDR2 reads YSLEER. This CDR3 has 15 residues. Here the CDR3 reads CASSQGDRAGDTQYF. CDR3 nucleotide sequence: TGCGCCAGCAGCCAAGGGGACAGGGCGGGAGATACGCAGTATTTT.

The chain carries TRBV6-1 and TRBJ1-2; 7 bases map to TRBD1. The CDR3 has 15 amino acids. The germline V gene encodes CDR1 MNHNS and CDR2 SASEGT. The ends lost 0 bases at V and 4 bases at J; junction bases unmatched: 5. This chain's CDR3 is CASSEALSGGYGYTF. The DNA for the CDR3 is TGTGCCAGCAGTGAAGCGCTTTCAGGGGGCTATGGCTACACCTTC.